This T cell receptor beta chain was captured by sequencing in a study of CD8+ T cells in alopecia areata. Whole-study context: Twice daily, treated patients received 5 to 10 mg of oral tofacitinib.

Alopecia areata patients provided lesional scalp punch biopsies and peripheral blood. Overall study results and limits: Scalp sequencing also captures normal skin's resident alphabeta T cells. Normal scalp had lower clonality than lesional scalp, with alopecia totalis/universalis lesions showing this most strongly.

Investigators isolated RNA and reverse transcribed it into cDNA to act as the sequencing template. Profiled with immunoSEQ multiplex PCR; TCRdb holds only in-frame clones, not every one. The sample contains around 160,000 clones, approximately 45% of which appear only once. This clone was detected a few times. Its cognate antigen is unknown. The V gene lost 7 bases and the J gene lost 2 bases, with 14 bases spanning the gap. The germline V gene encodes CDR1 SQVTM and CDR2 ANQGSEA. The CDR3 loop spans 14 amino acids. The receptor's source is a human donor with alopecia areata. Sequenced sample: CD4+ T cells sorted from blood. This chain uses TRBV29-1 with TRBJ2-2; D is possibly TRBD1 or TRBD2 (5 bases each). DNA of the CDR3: TGCAGCGGCAGAGGGACGGCCAACACCGGGGAGCTGTTTTTT. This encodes CSGRGTANTGELFF.